A single sample is the source of the 14 T cell receptor beta chains below, sequenced in a study of blood T cell repertoires in COVID-19. Some clones are missing from TCRdb's copy, which holds only in-frame ones; the method was immunoSEQ multiplex PCR. Here the sample spans about 220,000 clones, less than 90% being singletons. Sample: peripheral blood. The origin of the receptors is a man aged 30 to 45 with active or convalescent COVID-19.

The chain links TRBV3-1 (or the pseudogene TRBV3-2) to TRBJ1-2; 8 bases are a match to TRBD1. CDR1 and CDR2 (germline): LGHDT, YNNKEL (reference sequence). This CDR3 is 15 amino acids long. J was trimmed by 4 bases and V by 5 bases; bases with no gene match: 9. This CDR3 is CASSNAGGASYGYTF. CDR3 sequence (DNA): TGTGCCAGCAGCAACGCAGGGGGCGCCTCCTATGGCTACACCTTC.

The rearrangement links TRBV3-1 (or the pseudogene TRBV3-2) to TRBJ1-5; 9 positions match TRBD1. Losses at the gene ends were 4 bases for V and 1 base for J; bases not matched to a gene: 8. The CDR3 contains 17 residues. Germline CDR1 reads LGHDT; CDR2 reads YNNKEL (reference sequence). CDR3 residues: CASSLGQGQLSNQPQHF. CDR3 bases: TGTGCCAGCAGCCTAGGACAGGGGCAGCTCAGCAATCAGCCCCAGCATTTT.

The V and J genes are TRBV28 and TRBJ2-3; tentatively, D is TRBD1 (6 bases). Trimming removed 5 bases from V and 5 bases from J, with 17 bases in between. This CDR3 has 15 amino acids. From germline, CDR1 is MDHEN and CDR2 SYDVKM. The CDR3 nucleotides read TGTGCCAGCAGTCCAGGACAGTCCCGGGGAGATACGCAGTATTTT. Amino acid sequence: CASSPGQSRGDTQYF.

The chain couples TRBV5-6 to TRBJ2-7; 9 nucleotides align to TRBD1. The V gene end was trimmed by 4 bases and the J gene end by 6 bases; junction bases not matched to a gene: 5. The length of the CDR3 is 13 residues. Germline values: CDR1 SGHDT, CDR2 YYEEEE. CDR3 sequence reads: CASSAYRGLEQYF. In nucleotides, the CDR3 is TGTGCCAGCAGCGCGTACAGGGGGCTCGAGCAGTACTTC.

This clone was seen more than once but under ten times. V usage is TRBV28 and J usage is TRBJ2-7, with 9 bases matching TRBD2. The CDR3 contains 14 residues. Unmatched junction bases numbered 5, after V lost 7 bases and J lost 1 base. The germline CDR1 and CDR2 sequences are MDHEN and SYDVKM. CDR3 sequence (DNA): TGTGCCAGCACCGCGCTAGCGGGATCCTACGAGCAGTACTTC. Translated: CASTALAGSYEQYF.

This sequence joins TRBV2 and TRBJ1-2; 7 bases align to TRBD1. The germline CDR1 and CDR2 sequences are SNHLY and FYNNEI. The CDR3 runs to 13 residues. V was pared by 6 bases and J by 8 bases, with 9 bases of the junction left unmatched. The CDR3 nucleotides are TGTGCCAGCAGAGACAGGGCCTCTATGGGCTACACCTTC. Translation: CASRDRASMGYTF.

The CDR3: CASSTGLVNEQFF. CDR3 DNA: TGTGCCAGCAGTACGGGACTAGTCAATGAGCAGTTCTTC. J is TRBJ2-1 and V is TRBV12-3 or TRBV12-4; the match to TRBD2 covers 8 bases. This CDR3 is 13 amino acids long. Trimming took 5 bases from V and 6 from J; bases not matched to a gene: 3.

This sequence joins TRBV27 and TRBJ2-2, with a weak D call TRBD2 (6 bases). Germline CDR1 MNHEY, CDR2 SMNVEV (reference sequence). This CDR3 is 16 amino acids long. V was shortened by 5 bases and J by 6 bases, with 19 bases between the two germline ends. The CDR3 sequence: CASSPGLLLRSGELFF. In nucleotides, the CDR3 is TGTGCCAGCAGTCCGGGACTGCTATTAAGGTCCGGGGAGCTGTTTTTT.

The chain is built from TRBV27 and TRBJ1-5; maybe TRBD1 (5 bases). Per germline, CDR1 MNHEY and CDR2 SMNVEV (reference sequence). Trimming took off 5 bases at V and 7 bases at J, with 18 bases between the two ends. The CDR3 length is 15 residues. DNA for the CDR3: TGTGCCAGCAGTCCTTGGGCGACAGTCCCCCAGCCCCAGCATTTT. Translating it yields CASSPWATVPQPQHF.

The chain recombines TRBV4-3 with TRBJ2-1; D gene ambiguous. CDR1 LGHNA and CDR2 YSLEER come from the germline V gene. This CDR3 is built from 14 residues. V was clipped by 1 base and J by 7 bases, with 11 bases between them. The CDR3 DNA follows: TGCGCCAGCAGCCAAGCGGGTTATGGGAATGAGCAGTTCTTC. Its protein product is CASSQAGYGNEQFF.

The chain is built from TRBV6-2 or TRBV6-3 and TRBJ1-1, with 7 bases that match TRBD1. Germline CDR1 and CDR2: MNHEY and SVGEGT. This CDR3 contains 15 residues. V lost 5 bases to trimming and J lost 4 bases; unmatched junction nucleotides: 10. Here the CDR3 DNA reads TGTGCCAGCAGTCCGAGGCGACAGGGTGGCACTGAAGCTTTCTTT. Protein sequence: CASSPRRQGGTEAFF.

The J gene is TRBJ2-5, the V gene TRBV28, with D unclear. The CDR3 covers 11 residues. V was clipped by 3 bases and J by 3 bases, with 2 bases between them. CDR1 and CDR2 from the germline V gene are MDHEN and SYDVKM. The DNA of the CDR3 is TGTGCCAGCAGTTTCGAAGAGACCCAGTACTTC. Encoded protein: CASSFEETQYF.

V usage is TRBV4-3 and J usage is TRBJ1-2; 7 bases fit TRBD1. Germline trimming cut 3 bases from V and 0 bases from J; bases unmatched to any gene: 4. The germline V gene has CDR1 LGHNA and CDR2 YSLEER. This CDR3 region has 15 residues. The CDR3 DNA reads TGCGCCAGCAGCCAGTCCGGGACAGCTAACTATGGCTACACCTTC. Its protein is CASSQSGTANYGYTF.

This chain links TRBV28 with TRBJ2-3, with 9 bases lining up with TRBD1. The CDR3 covers 16 residues. Germline CDR1 MDHEN, CDR2 SYDVKM. V lost 4 bases, J lost 7 bases, and 12 bases stayed unmatched. In nucleotides, the CDR3 is TGTGCCAGCAGTTCTCGACAGGGGGGGGCCCGGAATACGCAGTATTTT. Its translation is CASSSRQGGARNTQYF. Full variable domain (rest looked up from reference TRBV28 and TRBJ2-3): DVKVTQSSRYLVKRTGEKVFLECVQDMDHENMFWYRQDPGLGLRLIYFSYDVKMKEKGDIPEGYSVSREKKERFSLILESASTNQTSMYLCASSSRQGGARNTQYFGPGTRLTVL.